This T cell receptor beta chain was recorded in a study of naive and memory T cell subsets. Study-wide results and limits: Activation and differentiation may alter RNA-based TCR counts. Especially in CD8 cells, naive repertoires contained a few larger clonotypes, possibly CD45RA-re-expressing memory cells.

The J segment lost 10 bases and the V segment lost 3 bases, leaving 8 bases of the junction unmatched. The CDR3 consists of 13 residues. CDR1 and CDR2 from the germline V gene are SQVTM and ANQGSEA. An equimolar mix of two oligonucleotides served as the beta constant-region primer for TRBC1 and TRBC2. Nested alpha and beta constant-region primers with the SP2 primer drove four PCR rounds on ligated cDNA. TCRdb processed the UMI-ligation and nested PCR reads anew with MiXCR; each CDR3 protein has one entry. The data contain 90,000 to 120,000 distinct CDR3 sequences, roughly 15% of them singletons. At least ten counts were recorded for this clonotype. The antigen is unknown. Separate alpha and beta amplification began at the second PCR step. Cells stained for CD3, CD4, CD8, CD45RA and CD27 were sorted into four subsets.

This sequence joins TRBV29-1 and TRBJ1-4; 7 nucleotides align to TRBD1. The sequence came from a human donor in good health. Sequenced sample: naive CD8+ T cells from blood. CDR3: CSVDVGAGGKLFF. The CDR3, as DNA: TGCAGCGTTGATGTCGGGGCAGGGGGAAAACTGTTTTTT.